Reported below is one TCR beta chain. Its specificity is unknown. Some clones are missing from TCRdb's copy, which holds only in-frame ones; the method was immunoSEQ multiplex PCR. The sample records about 100,000 clones, around 95% being singletons. The V and J ends lost 0 bases and 9 bases respectively, with 6 bases between them. CDR1 is GTSNPN and CDR2 is SVGIG in the germline V gene (reference sequence). CDR3 length equals 12 residues. The data were taken from a study of T cell responses to AZD1222 COVID-19 vaccine. Study-level points and caveats: Among the donors, most were white British and more were female, and clonal diversity was possibly underestimated. Epitopes outside B.1.351 and B.1.1.7 mutated regions reportedly drew nearly half of spike TCRs.

J is TRBJ1-6 and V is TRBV30; no clear D gene. The TCR was taken from an adult in good health. The input for sequencing was peripheral blood, taken on day 0 of AZD1222 vaccination. In DNA, the CDR3 is TGTGCCTGGAGTGTAAACGGTTCACCCCTCCACTTT. Amino acid sequence: CAWSVNGSPLHF.